This TCR beta chain appears in the sequencing data of a study of shared clonotypes between healthy human individuals. Produced via immunoSEQ multiplex PCR; TCRdb's table is partial and in-frame only. The sample includes about 640,000 clones, roughly 70% of them seen just once. In the case of this clone: Its antigen remains unknown. Other DNA sequences in this sample translate to the same CDR3.

Study-level results: Generation probability values for non-shared clonotypes were lower than those for clonotypes shared by all four donors. The authors sampled blood alone, and tissue repertoires likely differ. The donor pool, a small one, limited the genetic and exposure-history diversity represented.

CD45RA+ naive and CD45RA-negative memory subsets were separated from CD4+ cells. Deletions cut 4 bases from V and 1 base from J, with 8 bases between. The CDR3 runs to 13 residues. Per germline, CDR1 SGHRS and CDR2 YFSETQ. This chain joins TRBV5-1 and TRBJ1-1, with unresolved D. The sequencing input was memory CD4+ T cells sorted from blood. The sample's subset: CD45RA-negative fraction. The sequence came from a woman in her 30s in good health. The CDR3 reads CASSLGENTEAFF. The CDR3 nucleotides are TGCGCCAGCAGCCTCGGCGAGAACACTGAAGCTTTCTTT.